This T cell receptor beta chain was recorded in a study of cytomegalovirus exposure and HLA in healthy donors. PCR involved 60 Vbeta and 13 Jbeta primers. The method was immunoSEQ multiplex PCR; TCRdb's version includes in-frame clones alone and lacks a portion of them. The data hold 100,000 to 150,000 clones, with 76% observed a single time. CDR3 size: 14 residues. V lost 2 bases and J 2 bases, leaving 9 bases between the germline ends. CDR1 is SEHNR, CDR2 FQNEAQ, per germline (reference sequence). The sample taken for sequencing was PBMCs. This chain joins TRBV7-9 and TRBJ1-1; perhaps TRBD1 as D (5 bases). This TCR was recovered from a man aged 50 to 59 in good health and CMV-seronegative. The CDR3 sequence is CASSLSGANTEAFF. The CDR3 nucleotides read TGTGCCAGCAGCTTAAGCGGGGCTAACACTGAAGCTTTCTTT.